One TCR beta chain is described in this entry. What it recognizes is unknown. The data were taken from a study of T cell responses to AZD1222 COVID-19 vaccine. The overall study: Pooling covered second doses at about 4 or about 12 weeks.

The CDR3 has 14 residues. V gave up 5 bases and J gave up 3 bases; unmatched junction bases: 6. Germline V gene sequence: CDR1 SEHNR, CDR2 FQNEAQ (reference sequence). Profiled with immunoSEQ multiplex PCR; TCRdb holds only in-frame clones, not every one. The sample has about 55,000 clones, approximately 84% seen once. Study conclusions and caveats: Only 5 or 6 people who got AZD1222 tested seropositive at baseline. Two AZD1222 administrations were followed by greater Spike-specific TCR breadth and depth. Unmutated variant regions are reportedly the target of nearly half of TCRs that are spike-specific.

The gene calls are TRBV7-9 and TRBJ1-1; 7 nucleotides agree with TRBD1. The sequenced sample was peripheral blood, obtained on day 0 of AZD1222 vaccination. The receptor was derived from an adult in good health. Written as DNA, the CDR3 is TGTGCCAGCAGCCACTCCGGGACAGACACTGAAGCTTTCTTT. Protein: CASSHSGTDTEAFF.